This T cell receptor beta chain emerged from a study of cytomegalovirus exposure and HLA in healthy donors. The study, taken as a whole, reports: In a later analysis, TCR association rates varied by HLA locus: DRB1 most, HLA-C fewest.

PCR employed 60 Vbeta and 13 Jbeta primers. As originally analysed: About 80 million unique TCR beta chains, 9.5 million to 11 million of them shared, were counted by a later analysis. Sequencing was performed with immunoSEQ multiplex PCR; in TCRdb, only in-frame clones are kept and a portion is missing. V, J and clone size were drawn from that table, and D and trimming were deduced from the DNA. Altogether about 130,000 clones are present, around 80% being singletons, with the ten largest covering 0.95% to 1.5%. In the case of this clone: Its antigen remains unidentified.

V was clipped by 0 bases and J by 0 bases, with 11 bases between them. This CDR3 is 16 amino acids long. From germline, CDR1 is MNHNY and CDR2 SVGAGI (reference sequence). The source material was PBMCs. The rearrangement uses TRBV6-6 and TRBJ2-5; the D gene is possibly TRBD2 (5 bases). This receptor was obtained from a female donor in good health and CMV-seronegative. The chain's CDR3 is CASSYSRERDQETQYF. The CDR3, as DNA: TGTGCCAGCAGTTACTCCCGGGAAAGGGACCAAGAGACCCAGTACTTC.